These 8 T cell receptor beta chains were sequenced from one sample in a study of regulatory T cells in long-lasting Graves disease. Time point given: persistent/refractory GD, antithyroid drugs over 5 years with positive TRAb. Isolated PBMC RNA provided the starting material for the TCR library. HTBI primers from iRepertoire and Arm-PCR of CDR3 regions yielded the TCR beta libraries. A single record per CDR3 protein comes from TCRdb applying MiXCR to the multiplex PCR reads. The sample consists of roughly 500,000 distinct CDR3 sequences, approximately 23% of them appearing once. The specimen was peripheral blood mononuclear cells (PBMCs), collected when the disease was refractory, from a patient treated with antithyroid drugs. These receptors all stem from a female donor with Graves disease.

J is TRBJ1-2 and V is TRBV29-1; 11 bases agree with TRBD1. Germline V gives CDR1 SQVTM, CDR2 ANQGSEA. CDR3 length: 16 residues. The CDR3 region has the DNA TGCGGAAGCATTCGGACAGGGGGCAAGATCAGAGATGGCTACACCTTC. It codes for CGSIRTGGKIRDGYTF.

This clonotype has just a few counts. CDR3 amino acids: CASSLLGPRGLARINIQYF. The CDR3 nucleotides are TGTGCCAGCAGCCTCCTTGGTCCCCGGGGACTAGCGAGGATAAACATTCAGTACTTC. The gene calls are TRBV7-2 and TRBJ2-4, with 10 bases fitting TRBD2. Germline-derived CDR1 and CDR2 are SGHTA and FQGNSA. There are 19 residues in the CDR3. J was trimmed by 6 bases and V by 5 bases; bases with no gene match: 19.

This clonotype was recorded at least ten times. The rearrangement uses TRBV7-3 and TRBJ1-2; D unresolved. CDR1 and CDR2 (germline): SGHTA, FQGTGA. Trimming stripped 10 bases from V and 8 bases from J, with 20 bases between. This CDR3 comprises 13 residues. CDR3 DNA sequence: TGTGCCACCTCCGAGGCAGCAGGAAGGGGCTACACCTTC. Protein product: CATSEAAGRGYTF. The full variable domain, in which reference TRBV7-3 and TRBJ1-2 provide the parts outside the CDR3, is GAGVSQTPSNKVTEKGKYVELRCDPISGHTALYWYRQSLGQGPEFLIYFQGTGAADDSGLPNDRFFAVRPEGSVSTLKIQRTERGDSAVYLCATSEAAGRGYTFGSGTRLTVV.

This clonotype was seen only a few times. The chain carries TRBV13 and TRBJ2-2; 8 nucleotides agree with TRBD1. Unmatched junction bases numbered 4, after V lost 0 bases and J lost 4 bases. CDR1 is PRHDT and CDR2 is FYEKMQ in the germline V gene (reference sequence). The CDR3 loop spans 16 amino acids. CDR3 residues: CASSLGDRAGTGELFF. The CDR3 region has the DNA TGTGCCAGCAGCTTAGGGGACAGGGCGGGCACCGGGGAGCTGTTTTTT.

The sample holds many counts of this clonotype. The chain combines TRBV12-3 or TRBV12-4 with TRBJ2-7, with D perhaps given as TRBD1 or TRBD2 (5 bases each). Trimming left V 6 bases short and J 1 base short, with 10 bases between. The CDR3 is 13 amino acids. The CDR3 protein is CASRGPRSYEQYF. CDR3 DNA: TGTGCCAGCAGGGGACCGCGTTCCTACGAGCAGTACTTC.

This clonotype was counted many times. One end of the junction is discordant with germline, which a read error may explain. The chain carries TRBV5-1 and TRBJ2-7, with 9 bases that match TRBD2. The CDR3 spans 13 residues. Germline values: CDR1 SGHRS, CDR2 YFSETQ. CDR3 bases: TGTGCCAGCAGCTTTAGCGGGAGCTACGAGCAGTACTTC. It codes for CASSFSGSYEQYF.

This clonotype was recorded at least ten times. CDR3 in amino acids: CASKVSGDHRAGELFF. CDR3 bases: TGTGCCAGCAAGGTTAGCGGGGACCATCGCGCCGGGGAGCTGTTTTTT. V is TRBV6-2 or TRBV6-3 and J is TRBJ2-2; 8 bases line up with TRBD2. The germline CDR1 and CDR2 sequences are MNHEY and SVGEGT. The CDR3 consists of 16 residues. Trimming at V came to 7 bases and at J to 6 bases, leaving 13 bases not matched to a gene.

This clonotype turned up a few times. The J gene is TRBJ2-5, the V gene TRBV29-1, with 7 bases aligning to TRBD1. Germline values: CDR1 SQVTM, CDR2 ANQGSEA. Trimming removed 3 bases from V and 2 bases from J; junction bases left unmatched: 15. This CDR3 contains 17 residues. CDR3 sequence: CSVDESPLRGRQETQYF. Written as DNA, the CDR3 is TGCAGCGTTGACGAATCCCCCCTGAGGGGGCGACAAGAGACCCAGTACTTC. Combining the CDR3 with reference TRBV29-1 and TRBJ2-5 gives the whole variable domain SAVISQKPSRDICQRGTSLTIQCQVDSQVTMMFWYRQQPGQSLTLIATANQGSEATYESGFVIDKFPISRPNLTFSTLTVSNMSPEDSSIYLCSVDESPLRGRQETQYFGPGTRLLVL.